The text below deals with one T cell receptor (beta chain). Its specificity is unknown. The data derive from a study of identical twins. Regarding the study as a whole: Potential partial confounding of zero-insertion analyses by invariant MAIT and iNKT cells was noted.

Trimming took 5 bases from V and 5 from J; bases not matched to a gene: 3. The CDR3 runs to 14 residues. Germline CDR1 is LNHDA and CDR2 is SQIVND (reference sequence). Unique molecular identifiers were present on the cDNA, and a universal primer site came from template switching. TCRdb independently ran MiXCR on the 5' RACE reads; one entry per CDR3 protein. The profile shows approximately 300,000 distinct CDR3 sequences, over 8.5% of them singletons. The sample also formed part of further work on yellow fever vaccine responses in identical twins. From that paper: Twins reportedly had a vaccine T cell response that seemed partly convergent, partly personalized.

The sample taken for sequencing was CD8+ T cells sorted from blood. The source of this sequence is a woman aged 18 to 35 in good health. The chain uses TRBV19 and TRBJ2-3, with TRBD2 identical over 11 bases. Here the CDR3 reads CASSSGLAEDTQYF. In nucleotides, the CDR3 is TGTGCCAGTAGTTCGGGACTAGCGGAAGATACGCAGTATTTT.